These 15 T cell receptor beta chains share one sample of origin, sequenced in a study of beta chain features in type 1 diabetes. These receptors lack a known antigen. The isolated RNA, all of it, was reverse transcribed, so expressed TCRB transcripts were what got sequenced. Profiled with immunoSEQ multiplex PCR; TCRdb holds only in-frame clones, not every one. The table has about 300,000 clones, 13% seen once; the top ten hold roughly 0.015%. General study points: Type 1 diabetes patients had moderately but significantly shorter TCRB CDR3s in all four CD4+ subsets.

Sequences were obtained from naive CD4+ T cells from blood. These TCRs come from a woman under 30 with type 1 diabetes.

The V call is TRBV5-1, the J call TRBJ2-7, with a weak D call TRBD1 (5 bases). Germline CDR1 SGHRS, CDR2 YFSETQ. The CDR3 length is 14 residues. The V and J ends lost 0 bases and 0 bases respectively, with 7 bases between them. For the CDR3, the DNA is TGCGCCAGCAGCTTGGACAGGAGCTCCTACGAGCAGTACTTC. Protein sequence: CASSLDRSSYEQYF.

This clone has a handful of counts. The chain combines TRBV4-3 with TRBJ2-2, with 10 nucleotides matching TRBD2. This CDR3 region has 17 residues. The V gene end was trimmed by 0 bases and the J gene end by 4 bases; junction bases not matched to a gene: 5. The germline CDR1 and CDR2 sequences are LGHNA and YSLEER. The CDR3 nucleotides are TGCGCCAGCAGCCAAGATCCCCTAGCGGGAGCCACCGGGGAGCTGTTTTTT. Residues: CASSQDPLAGATGELFF.

DNA of the CDR3: TGTGCCAGTAGTATAGAGAGGGACACTGAAGCTTTCTTT. It translates to CASSIERDTEAFF. V and J are TRBV19 and TRBJ1-1; no clear D. Germline loops: CDR1 LNHDA, CDR2 SQIVND (reference sequence). The CDR3 loop spans 13 amino acids. V lost 0 bases and J lost 3, with 5 bases in between.

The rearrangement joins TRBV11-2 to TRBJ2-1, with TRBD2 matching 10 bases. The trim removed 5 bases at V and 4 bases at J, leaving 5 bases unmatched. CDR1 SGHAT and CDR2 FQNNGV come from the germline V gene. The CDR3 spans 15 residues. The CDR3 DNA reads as TGTGCCAGCAGCCGTGGGACTAGCGATTACAATGAGCAGTTCTTC. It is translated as CASSRGTSDYNEQFF.

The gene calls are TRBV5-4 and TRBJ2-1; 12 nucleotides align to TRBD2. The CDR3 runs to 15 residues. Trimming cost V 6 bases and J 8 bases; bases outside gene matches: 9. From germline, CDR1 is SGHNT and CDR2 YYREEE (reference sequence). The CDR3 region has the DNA TGTGCCAGCACCAACCTAGCGGGAGGGCCATATGAGCAGTTCTTC. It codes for CASTNLAGGPYEQFF.

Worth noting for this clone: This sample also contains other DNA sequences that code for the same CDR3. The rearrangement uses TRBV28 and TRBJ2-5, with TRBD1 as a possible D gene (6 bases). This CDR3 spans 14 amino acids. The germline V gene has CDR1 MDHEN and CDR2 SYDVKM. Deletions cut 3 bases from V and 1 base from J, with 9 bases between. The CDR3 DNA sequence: TGTGCCAGCAGTTTGTTACAGGGCCAAGAGACCCAGTACTTC. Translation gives CASSLLQGQETQYF.

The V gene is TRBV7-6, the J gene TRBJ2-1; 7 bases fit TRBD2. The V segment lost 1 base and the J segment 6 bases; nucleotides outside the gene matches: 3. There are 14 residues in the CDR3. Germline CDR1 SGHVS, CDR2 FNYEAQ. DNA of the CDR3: TGTGCCAGCAGCTTAGGCGGGAGCATCAATGAGCAGTTCTTC. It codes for CASSLGGSINEQFF.

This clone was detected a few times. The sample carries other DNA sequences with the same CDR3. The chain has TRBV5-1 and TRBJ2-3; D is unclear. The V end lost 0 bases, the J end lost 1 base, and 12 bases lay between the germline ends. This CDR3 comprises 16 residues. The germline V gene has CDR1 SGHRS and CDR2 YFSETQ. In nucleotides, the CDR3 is TGCGCCAGCAGCTTGGCCGGAACAAGCGGCACAGATACGCAGTATTTT. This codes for CASSLAGTSGTDTQYF.

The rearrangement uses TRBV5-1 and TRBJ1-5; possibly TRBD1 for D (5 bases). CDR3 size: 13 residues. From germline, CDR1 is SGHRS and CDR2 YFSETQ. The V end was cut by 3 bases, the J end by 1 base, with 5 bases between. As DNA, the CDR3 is TGCGCCAGCAGCTGGGGCAGCAATCAGCCCCAGCATTTT. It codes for CASSWGSNQPQHF.

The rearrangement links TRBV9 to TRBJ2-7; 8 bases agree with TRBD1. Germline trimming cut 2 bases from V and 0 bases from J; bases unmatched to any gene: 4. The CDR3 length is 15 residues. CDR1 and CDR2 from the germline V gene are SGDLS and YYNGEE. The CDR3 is CASSVGTGLSYEQYF. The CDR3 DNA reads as TGTGCCAGCAGCGTCGGGACAGGCCTCTCCTACGAGCAGTACTTC.

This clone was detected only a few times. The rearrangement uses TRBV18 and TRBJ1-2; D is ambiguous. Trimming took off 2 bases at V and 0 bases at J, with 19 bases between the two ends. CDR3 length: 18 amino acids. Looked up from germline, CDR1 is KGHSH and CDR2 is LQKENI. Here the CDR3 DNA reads TGTGCCAGCTCACCATTCGACTCCGCTTCGGCGCCTAACTATGGCTACACCTTC. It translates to CASSPFDSASAPNYGYTF.

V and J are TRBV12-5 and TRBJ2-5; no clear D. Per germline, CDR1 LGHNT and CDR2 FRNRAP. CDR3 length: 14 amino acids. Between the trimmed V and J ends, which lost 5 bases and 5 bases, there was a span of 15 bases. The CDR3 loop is CASGPPVPPETQYF. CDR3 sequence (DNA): TGTGCTAGTGGTCCCCCAGTTCCCCCCGAGACCCAGTACTTC.

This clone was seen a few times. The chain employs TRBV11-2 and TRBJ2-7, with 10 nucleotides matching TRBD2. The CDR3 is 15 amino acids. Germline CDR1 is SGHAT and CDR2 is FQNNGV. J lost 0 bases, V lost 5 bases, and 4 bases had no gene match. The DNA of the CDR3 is TGTGCCAGCAGCCACACTAGCGGGATCTCCTACGAGCAGTACTTC. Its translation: CASSHTSGISYEQYF.

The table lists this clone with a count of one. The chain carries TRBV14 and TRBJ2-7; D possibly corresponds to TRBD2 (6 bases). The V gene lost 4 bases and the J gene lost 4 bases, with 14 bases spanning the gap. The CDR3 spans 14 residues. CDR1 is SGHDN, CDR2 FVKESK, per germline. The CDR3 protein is CASSLGERAYEQYV. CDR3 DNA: TGTGCCAGCAGCCTCGGGGAGCGGGCGTACGAGCAGTACGTC.

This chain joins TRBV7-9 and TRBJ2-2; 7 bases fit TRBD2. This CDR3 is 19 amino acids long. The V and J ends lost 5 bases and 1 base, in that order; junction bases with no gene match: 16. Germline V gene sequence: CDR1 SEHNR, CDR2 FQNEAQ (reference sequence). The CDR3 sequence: CASSPPLLTSAKNTGELFF. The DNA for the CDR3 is TGTGCCAGCAGCCCTCCCCTTCTTACTAGCGCCAAGAACACCGGGGAGCTGTTTTTT.